The 27 T cell receptor beta chains in this list originate from one sample, sequenced in a study of identical twins. TCRdb reprocessed the 5' RACE reads with MiXCR, giving one entry per CDR3 protein. The data contain roughly 720,000 distinct CDR3 sequences, 15% to 20% of them seen just once; the ten biggest clones take up around 13%. The data also belong to a second study, concerning T cells expressing NK-cell markers.

The sample comprised PBMCs. The receptor set was obtained from a woman between 18 and 29 years old in good health.

V gene TRBV12-3 or TRBV12-4 combines with J gene TRBJ2-5, with 8 positions matching TRBD1. With 5 bases clipped from V and 7 bases from J, the junction kept 12 bases outside the gene matches. The CDR3 sequence is 15 residues long. CDR3 sequence (DNA): TGTGCCAGCAGTGAAAGGACAGGGAGATCTGGGACCCAGTACTTC. Translated, it gives CASSERTGRSGTQYF.

This clonotype was counted only a few times. The rearrangement joins TRBV2 to TRBJ1-2; D is undetermined. V gave up 3 bases and J gave up 7 bases, with 6 bases separating them. This CDR3 has 11 residues. Germline CDR1 SNHLY, CDR2 FYNNEI. The CDR3 sequence: CASSEFRGYTF. The CDR3 nucleotides are TGTGCCAGCAGTGAGTTTCGTGGCTACACCTTC.

This clonotype has at least ten counts. The chain joins TRBV20-1 to TRBJ1-1; TRBD1 agrees at 7 bases. CDR1 is DFQATT and CDR2 is SNEGSKA in the germline V gene (reference sequence). The J segment lost 1 base and the V segment lost 3 bases, leaving 5 bases of the junction unmatched. The CDR3 consists of 14 residues. The CDR3 spells CSASPYRGNTEAFF. CDR3 bases: TGCAGTGCTAGCCCCTACAGGGGGAACACTGAAGCTTTCTTT.

The chain is built from TRBV7-2 and TRBJ2-7, with 11 bases lining up with TRBD2. V trimming: 4 bases; J trimming: 4 bases; junction bases outside the gene matches: 6. Germline V gene lookup returns CDR1 SGHTA and CDR2 FQGNSA. The CDR3 sequence is 15 residues long. The chain's CDR3 is CASSSTSGSFYEQYF. CDR3 sequence (DNA): TGTGCCAGCAGCTCCACTAGCGGGAGTTTTTACGAGCAGTACTTC. The variable domain in full, with the rest retrieved from reference TRBV7-2 and TRBJ2-7, is GAGVSQSPSNKVTEKGKDVELRCDPISGHTALYWYRQSLGQGLEFLIYFQGNSAPDKSGLPSDRFSAERTGGSVSTLTIQRTQQEDSAVYLCASSSTSGSFYEQYFGPGTRLTVT.

There are a few counts of this clonotype. The CDR3 DNA reads TGTGCCAGCAGTCATAGACTAGCGGGAGGGCCGGATGAGCAGTTCTTC. Its protein product is CASSHRLAGGPDEQFF. The gene calls are TRBV27 and TRBJ2-1; 14 bases fit TRBD2. The J segment lost 8 bases and the V segment lost 5 bases, leaving 8 bases of the junction unmatched. This CDR3 is built from 16 residues. CDR1 MNHEY and CDR2 SMNVEV come from the germline V gene (reference sequence).

The chain combines TRBV5-1 with TRBJ1-1, with 7 bases fitting TRBD1. The CDR3 has 13 residues. CDR1 is SGHRS, CDR2 YFSETQ, per germline. V was pared by 0 bases and J by 9 bases, with 5 bases of the junction left unmatched. CDR3 in DNA: TGCGCCAGCAGCTTGGACCAGGGGGATAAAGCTTTCTTT. The encoded protein is CASSLDQGDKAFF.

This chain links TRBV12-3 or TRBV12-4 with TRBJ2-2; 7 bases are shared with TRBD2. The CDR3 contains 16 residues. The V and J ends lost 5 bases and 4 bases, in that order; junction bases with no gene match: 10. Here the CDR3 DNA reads TGTGCCAGCAGTACCTTAGCGGGCGTGAGCACCGGGGAGCTGTTTTTT. Its protein is CASSTLAGVSTGELFF.

The chain joins TRBV6-1 to TRBJ2-5; D possibly corresponds to TRBD2 (5 bases). The V end was cut by 5 bases, the J end by 1 base, with 14 bases between. Per the germline V gene, CDR1 is MNHNS and CDR2 is SASEGT. The CDR3 runs 15 residues. The CDR3 sequence: CASSPGLVFQETQYF. As DNA, the CDR3 is TGTGCCAGCAGTCCGGGGTTGGTTTTCCAAGAGACCCAGTACTTC.

There are a few counts of this clonotype. The chain links TRBV12-3 or TRBV12-4 to TRBJ1-1; D unclear. The CDR3 has 11 residues. The V and J ends lost 3 bases and 7 bases respectively, with 6 bases between them. The CDR3 spells CASSFGNEAFF. CDR3 DNA: TGTGCCAGCAGTTTCGGAAATGAAGCTTTCTTT.

The chain couples TRBV12-3 or TRBV12-4 to TRBJ1-2, with D uncertain. CDR3 length: 13 amino acids. Trimming took 4 bases from V and 7 from J, leaving 13 bases between them. CDR3 protein: CASSSALVRGYTF. The CDR3, as DNA: TGTGCCAGCAGTTCCGCCCTTGTTCGTGGCTACACCTTC.

This clonotype was picked up a small number of times. The rearrangement links TRBV5-1 to TRBJ2-7, with no clear D. Germline CDR1 reads SGHRS; CDR2 reads YFSETQ. The CDR3 extends over 14 amino acids. V was pared by 0 bases and J by 2 bases, with 9 bases between. DNA for the CDR3: TGCGCCAGCAGCTTGGTGCCCAGCCCCTACGAGCAGTACTTC. Translation gives CASSLVPSPYEQYF. Full variable domain (outside the CDR3, taken from reference TRBV5-1 and TRBJ2-7): KAGVTQTPRYLIKTRGQQVTLSCSPISGHRSVSWYQQTPGQGLQFLFEYFSETQRNKGNFPGRFSGRQFSNSRSEMNVSTLELGDSALYLCASSLVPSPYEQYFGPGTRLTVT.

This clonotype was seen ten or more times. The chain joins TRBV5-6 to TRBJ2-1, with no clear D. CDR3 length equals 12 residues. The V end lost 4 bases, the J end lost 6 bases, and 8 bases lay between the germline ends. Germline V lookup: CDR1 SGHDT, CDR2 YYEEEE. CDR3 in amino acids: CASSPGTNEQFF. CDR3 coding DNA: TGTGCCAGCAGCCCCGGAACCAATGAGCAGTTCTTC.

The chain employs TRBV5-1 and TRBJ1-2; D gene unclear. This CDR3 region has 13 residues. Germline V gene data show CDR1 as SGHRS and CDR2 as YFSETQ. The germline V and J ends were trimmed by 2 bases and 3 bases, with 8 bases remaining between them. CDR3 region: CASSFEGDYGYTF. The CDR3, as DNA: TGCGCCAGCAGCTTCGAGGGCGACTATGGCTACACCTTC.

This clonotype was counted a few times. DNA of the CDR3: TGTGCCATCAGTGAGTCCCCAGGACTAGCGTTTGGCGAGCAGTTCTTC. Amino acids: CAISESPGLAFGEQFF. The chain recombines TRBV10-3 with TRBJ2-1, with 9 bases fitting TRBD2. Germline CDR1 ENHRY, CDR2 SYGVKD. J lost 10 bases, V lost 0 bases, and 10 bases had no gene match. The CDR3 length is 16 residues.

The chain carries TRBV29-1 and TRBJ2-7; D is possibly TRBD2 (6 bases). V was pared by 8 bases and J by 0 bases, with 14 bases between. Germline CDR1 and CDR2: SQVTM and ANQGSEA. The CDR3 has 13 amino acids. The CDR3 DNA is TGCAGCACTCGGGACGGGAGCTCCTACGAGCAGTACTTC. Its protein is CSTRDGSSYEQYF.

The chain joins TRBV19 to TRBJ2-1; TRBD1 agrees at 9 bases. V was clipped by 9 bases and J by 8 bases; unmatched bases: 11. CDR3 length: 14 amino acids. CDR1 is LNHDA, CDR2 SQIVND, per germline (reference sequence). CDR3 loop: CARNRGRGIDEQFF. The CDR3 nucleotides are TGTGCCAGAAACAGGGGGCGGGGAATCGATGAGCAGTTCTTC.

This clonotype showed up many times. The chain couples TRBV6-1 to TRBJ1-2; D is perhaps TRBD1 (5 bases). V shed 4 bases and J shed 3 bases, with 9 bases lying between them. Looked up from germline, CDR1 is MNHNS and CDR2 is SASEGT. The CDR3 covers 13 residues. The CDR3 DNA is TGTGCCAGCAGTGTATCGGGGGACTATGGCTACACCTTC. Translating it yields CASSVSGDYGYTF.

This clonotype was seen a handful of times. The chain carries TRBV20-1 and TRBJ2-1; D possibly corresponds to TRBD1 (6 bases). There are 13 residues in the CDR3. The germline V and J ends were trimmed by 6 bases and 6 bases, with 15 bases remaining between them. From germline, CDR1 is DFQATT and CDR2 SNEGSKA (reference sequence). CDR3 sequence (DNA): TGCAGTGCCGGACCAGGGGTTTCCAATGAGCAGTTCTTC. Its translation: CSAGPGVSNEQFF.

This clonotype was seen a handful of times. The chain joins TRBV11-1 to TRBJ2-1; 13 bases line up with TRBD2. Looked up from germline, CDR1 is SGHAT and CDR2 is FQDESV (reference sequence). This CDR3 region has 19 residues. With 1 base clipped from V and 4 bases from J, the junction kept 10 bases outside the gene matches. The CDR3 here is CASSLGRGLAGVFYNEQFF. The CDR3 DNA follows: TGTGCCAGCAGCTTAGGTAGAGGACTAGCGGGAGTTTTTTACAATGAGCAGTTCTTC.

This clonotype has ten or more counts. This chain uses TRBV6-5 with TRBJ1-5; possibly TRBD1 for D (5 bases). There are 13 residues in the CDR3. V lost 6 bases and J 6 bases, leaving 12 bases between the germline ends. Germline V gene sequence: CDR1 MNHEY, CDR2 SVGAGI. The CDR3 DNA is TGTGCCAGCAGCTACACCGGGGGTCAGCCCCAGCATTTT. Translation: CASSYTGGQPQHF.

There are many counts of this clonotype. The chain joins TRBV24-1 to TRBJ2-1, with 7 positions matching TRBD1. The germline V gene encodes CDR1 KGHDR and CDR2 SFDVKD. V was clipped by 5 bases and J by 10 bases; unmatched bases: 7. The CDR3 has 13 residues. The CDR3 loop reads CATSAGYRGEQFF. In nucleotides, the CDR3 is TGTGCCACCAGTGCCGGTTACAGGGGAGAGCAGTTCTTC.

Only a few counts were recorded for this clonotype. This chain connects TRBV9 to TRBJ2-7, with no clear D. Germline lookup yields CDR1 SGDLS and CDR2 YYNGEE. This CDR3 is built from 14 residues. V was pared by 0 bases and J by 2 bases, with 9 bases between. CDR3 in amino acids: CASSVAGDPYEQYF. The DNA for the CDR3 is TGTGCCAGCAGCGTAGCAGGCGATCCCTACGAGCAGTACTTC.

In its sample, this clonotype was seen once. This sequence joins TRBV7-9 and TRBJ2-2; no clear D. This CDR3 has 14 amino acids. Germline CDR1 and CDR2: SEHNR and FQNEAQ (reference sequence). V shed 2 bases and J shed 5 bases, with 9 bases lying between them. The chain's CDR3 is CASSLSVITGELFF. Written as DNA, the CDR3 is TGTGCCAGCAGCTTATCCGTCATAACCGGGGAGCTGTTTTTT.

This chain's CDR3 is CASSLGLTMNTEAFF. CDR3 in DNA: TGCGCCAGCAGCTTGGGCCTCACGATGAACACTGAAGCTTTCTTT. The chain is built from TRBV5-1 and TRBJ1-1; D is ambiguous. V lost 0 bases, J lost 0 bases, and 9 bases lay in between. The CDR3 is 15 amino acids. Germline values: CDR1 SGHRS, CDR2 YFSETQ.

The chain recombines TRBV5-5 with TRBJ2-1, with a weak D call TRBD2 (6 bases). The germline V and J ends were trimmed by 0 bases and 7 bases, with 14 bases remaining between them. Germline V CDR1 and CDR2: SGHKS, YYEKEE (reference sequence). The CDR3 contains 15 residues. For the CDR3, the DNA is TGTGCCAGCAGCTTGGAGCTCTCTAGCGAGAATGAGCAGTTCTTC. Translation: CASSLELSSENEQFF.

The V and J genes are TRBV7-2 and TRBJ2-5, with 7 bases matching TRBD2. Germline CDR1 and CDR2: SGHTA and FQGNSA. The CDR3 length is 14 residues. V was pared by 1 base and J by 5 bases, with 4 bases of the junction left unmatched. CDR3 sequence (DNA): TGTGCCAGCAGCTTAGGCTACGGGAGGGAGACCCAGTACTTC. As protein: CASSLGYGRETQYF.

This chain uses TRBV12-3 or TRBV12-4 with TRBJ2-2; a possible D gene is TRBD1 (6 bases). This CDR3 spans 16 amino acids. Deletions cut 5 bases from V and 1 base from J, with 14 bases between. The CDR3 reads CASSLLPGQNTGELFF. The CDR3 coding sequence is TGTGCCAGCAGTCTCTTACCGGGACAGAACACCGGGGAGCTGTTTTTT.